In its sample, the clone carrying this T cell receptor beta chain was seen a few times. The sample is drawn from a study of blood T cell repertoires in COVID-19. Across the whole study: Italy, Spain and the United States were the sources of the convalescent and acute COVID-19 samples. T cells, B-cell-depleted T cells, or PBMCs supplied cDNA or gDNA.

In the authors' workflow: Nucleated cell counts were estimated from reference gene primer amplification. Sequencing was performed with immunoSEQ multiplex PCR; in TCRdb, only in-frame clones are kept and a portion is missing. That table supplies the V and J calls and clone size; D and trimming were determined from the DNA. The data show 200,000 to 300,000 clones, around 86% seen once. The germline V gene has CDR1 SGHDT and CDR2 YYEEEE. The CDR3 is 14 residues long. Trimming cost V 1 base and J 7 bases, with 9 bases left between them. The chain has TRBV5-6 and TRBJ1-6, with no clear D. Material for sequencing was peripheral blood. The source of this sequence is a woman aged 70 to 79 with active or convalescent COVID-19. The CDR3 protein is CASSLRTENSPLHF. In nucleotides, the CDR3 is TGTGCCAGCAGCTTGCGCACGGAGAATTCACCCCTCCACTTT.